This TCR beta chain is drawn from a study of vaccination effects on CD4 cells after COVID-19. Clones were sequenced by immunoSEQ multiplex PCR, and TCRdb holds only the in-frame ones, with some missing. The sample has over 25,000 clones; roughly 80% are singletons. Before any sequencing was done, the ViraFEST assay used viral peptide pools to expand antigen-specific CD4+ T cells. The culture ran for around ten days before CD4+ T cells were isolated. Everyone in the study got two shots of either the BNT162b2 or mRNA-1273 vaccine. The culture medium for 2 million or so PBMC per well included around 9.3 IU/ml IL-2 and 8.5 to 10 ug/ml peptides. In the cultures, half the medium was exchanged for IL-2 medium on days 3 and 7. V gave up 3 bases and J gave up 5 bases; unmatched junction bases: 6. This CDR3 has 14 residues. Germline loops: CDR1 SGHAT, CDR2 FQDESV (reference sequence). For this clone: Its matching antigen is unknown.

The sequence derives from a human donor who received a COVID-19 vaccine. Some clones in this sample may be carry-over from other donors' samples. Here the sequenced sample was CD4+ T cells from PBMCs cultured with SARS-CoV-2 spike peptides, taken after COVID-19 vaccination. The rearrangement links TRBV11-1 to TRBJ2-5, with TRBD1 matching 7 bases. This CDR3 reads CASSFTGVQETQYF. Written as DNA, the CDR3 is TGTGCCAGCAGCTTTACAGGGGTTCAGGAGACCCAGTACTTC.